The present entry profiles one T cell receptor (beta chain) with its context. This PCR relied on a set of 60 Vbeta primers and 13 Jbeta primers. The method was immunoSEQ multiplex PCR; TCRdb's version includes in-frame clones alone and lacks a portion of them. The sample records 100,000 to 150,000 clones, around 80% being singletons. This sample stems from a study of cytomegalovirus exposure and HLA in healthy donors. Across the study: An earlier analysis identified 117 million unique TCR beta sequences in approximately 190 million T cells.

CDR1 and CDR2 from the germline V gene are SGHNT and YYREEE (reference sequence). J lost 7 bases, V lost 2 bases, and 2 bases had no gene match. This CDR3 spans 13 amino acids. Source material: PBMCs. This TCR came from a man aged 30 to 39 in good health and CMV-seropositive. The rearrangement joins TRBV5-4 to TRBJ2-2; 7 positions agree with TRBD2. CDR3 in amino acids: CASSFPGGGELFF. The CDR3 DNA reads TGTGCCAGCAGCTTCCCGGGGGGCGGGGAGCTGTTTTTT.